The rows below give T cell receptor beta chains drawn from one sample of a study of beta chain features in type 1 diabetes. This table comes from immunoSEQ multiplex PCR, and its TCRdb copy is limited to in-frame clones, with some not included. Among a few hundred thousand clones listed, roughly 12% were seen once. Input material: naive CD4+ T cells from blood. The receptors were gathered from a young man in good health. Each CDR3 is given with its conserved first and last residue. D genes are given only for firm matches. Not all rows give a size; the values are once, few, many and, for expanded clones, a class.

abundance: NA
v_gene: TRBV11-2
j_gene: TRBJ1-5
d_gene: NA
CDR3aa: CASSSVRENQPQHF
CDR3nt: TGTGCCAGCAGCTCAGTCCGGGAAAATCAGCCCCAGCATTTT

abundance: NA
v_gene: TRBV30
j_gene: TRBJ1-2
d_gene: NA
CDR3aa: CAWSPTTVNYGYTF
CDR3nt: TGTGCCTGGAGTCCGACTACAGTTAACTATGGCTACACCTTC

abundance: NA
v_gene: TRBV30
j_gene: TRBJ2-3
d_gene: NA
CDR3aa: CAWSQRAAGGTQYF
CDR3nt: TGTGCCTGGTCTCAACGGGCGGCCGGGGGTACGCAGTATTTT

abundance: NA
v_gene: TRBV5-1
j_gene: TRBJ2-3
d_gene: TRBD2
CDR3aa: CASRSTSGGTDTQYF
CDR3nt: TGCGCCAGCAGGTCTACTAGCGGGGGGACAGATACGCAGTATTTT

abundance: few
v_gene: TRBV29-1
j_gene: TRBJ1-1
d_gene: NA
CDR3aa: CSVGHRNTEAFF
CDR3nt: TGCAGCGTGGGACATAGGAACACTGAAGCTTTCTTT

abundance: few
v_gene: TRBV11-3
j_gene: TRBJ2-5
d_gene: TRBD1
CDR3aa: CASSPRTGFETQYF
CDR3nt: TGTGCCAGCAGCCCACGGACAGGGTTCGAGACCCAGTACTTC

abundance: NA
v_gene: TRBV5-1
j_gene: TRBJ2-7
d_gene: TRBD2
CDR3aa: CASSLGGTSGIEQYF
CDR3nt: TGCGCCAGCAGCTTGGGTGGGACTAGCGGGATTGAGCAGTACTTC

abundance: few
v_gene: TRBV5-4
j_gene: TRBJ2-6
d_gene: TRBD1
CDR3aa: CASSLAKRGQGGANVLTF
CDR3nt: TGTGCCAGCAGCTTGGCCAAGAGGGGACAGGGTGGGGCCAACGTCCTGACTTTC

abundance: NA
v_gene: TRBV30
j_gene: TRBJ2-3
d_gene: TRBD2
CDR3aa: CAGFASGSSTDTQYF
CDR3nt: TGTGCCGGATTTGCTAGCGGATCCTCCACAGATACGCAGTATTTT

abundance: few
v_gene: TRBV5-4
j_gene: TRBJ2-2
d_gene: NA
CDR3aa: CASSLAGSGNTGELFF
CDR3nt: TGTGCCAGCAGCTTGGCCGGTAGCGGGAACACCGGGGAGCTGTTTTTT

abundance: few
v_gene: TRBV6-5
j_gene: TRBJ2-2
d_gene: NA
CDR3aa: CASSSLADTNTGELFF
CDR3nt: TGTGCCAGCAGTTCCTTGGCTGACACGAACACCGGGGAGCTGTTTTTT

abundance: few
v_gene: TRBV28
j_gene: TRBJ2-1
d_gene: NA
CDR3aa: CASSFHSGSYNEQFF
CDR3nt: TGTGCCAGCAGTTTCCATTCGGGATCCTACAATGAGCAGTTCTTC

abundance: few
v_gene: TRBV5-1
j_gene: TRBJ2-3
d_gene: NA
CDR3aa: CASSYGQSSTDTQYF
CDR3nt: TGCGCCAGCAGCTACGGACAGTCGAGCACAGATACGCAGTATTTT

abundance: NA
v_gene: TRBV5-4
j_gene: TRBJ1-1
d_gene: NA
CDR3aa: CASSPGTLNTEAFF
CDR3nt: TGTGCCAGCAGCCCCGGGACTCTGAACACTGAAGCTTTCTTT

abundance: NA
v_gene: TRBV30
j_gene: TRBJ2-7
d_gene: TRBD2
CDR3aa: CALVSRTSGRYEQYF
CDR3nt: TGTGCCTTGGTGAGCAGGACTAGCGGGAGATACGAGCAGTACTTC

abundance: NA
v_gene: TRBV7-8
j_gene: TRBJ2-2
d_gene: NA
CDR3aa: CASSLVFPNTGELFF
CDR3nt: TGTGCCAGCAGCTTAGTATTTCCGAACACCGGGGAGCTGTTTTTT

abundance: few
v_gene: TRBV5-4
j_gene: TRBJ2-7
d_gene: NA
CDR3aa: CASSQGLTAQSQYF
CDR3nt: TGTGCCAGCAGCCAGGGACTGACGGCCCAAAGCCAGTACTTC

abundance: NA
v_gene: TRBV7-2
j_gene: TRBJ2-1
d_gene: NA
CDR3aa: CATKGLNYNEQFF
CDR3nt: TGTGCCACCAAGGGACTTAACTACAATGAGCAGTTCTTC

abundance: NA
v_gene: TRBV7-2
j_gene: TRBJ1-2
d_gene: NA
CDR3aa: CASSLRMPASNYGYTF
CDR3nt: TGTGCCAGCAGCCTGAGGATGCCTGCATCTAACTATGGCTACACCTTC

abundance: few
v_gene: TRBV28
j_gene: TRBJ1-1
d_gene: TRBD1
CDR3aa: CASSFSDRPEAFF
CDR3nt: TGTGCCAGCAGTTTTTCGGACAGGCCCGAAGCTTTCTTT

abundance: few
v_gene: TRBV2
j_gene: TRBJ2-7
d_gene: NA
CDR3aa: CASSEDTAYEQYF
CDR3nt: TGTGCCAGCAGTGAGGACACAGCCTACGAGCAGTACTTC

abundance: NA
v_gene: TRBV19
j_gene: TRBJ2-1
d_gene: NA
CDR3aa: CASGRTSRVYNEQFF
CDR3nt: TGTGCCAGCGGAAGGACTTCCCGGGTCTACAATGAGCAGTTCTTC

abundance: few
v_gene: TRBV7-2
j_gene: TRBJ1-4
d_gene: NA
CDR3aa: CASSPRNRNEKLFF
CDR3nt: TGTGCCAGCAGCCCGAGAAACCGAAATGAAAAACTGTTTTTT

abundance: NA
v_gene: TRBV18
j_gene: TRBJ1-5
d_gene: NA
CDR3aa: CASSPPGTSNQPQHF
CDR3nt: TGTGCCAGCTCACCACCCGGGACATCAAATCAGCCCCAGCATTTT

abundance: NA
v_gene: TRBV11-1
j_gene: TRBJ2-1
d_gene: TRBD2
CDR3aa: CASSLPPGTREQFF
CDR3nt: TGTGCCAGCAGCTTACCCCCCGGGACTAGAGAGCAGTTCTTC

abundance: NA
v_gene: TRBV7-6
j_gene: TRBJ1-4
d_gene: TRBD1
CDR3aa: CASSNRGRGEKLFF
CDR3nt: TGTGCCAGCAGCAACAGGGGGCGAGGGGAAAAACTGTTTTTT

abundance: few
v_gene: TRBV5-1
j_gene: TRBJ1-5
d_gene: NA
CDR3aa: CASSFAGLGSNQPQHF
CDR3nt: TGCGCCAGCAGCTTCGCGGGGTTGGGAAGCAATCAGCCCCAGCATTTT

abundance: few
v_gene: TRBV28
j_gene: TRBJ1-4
d_gene: TRBD1
CDR3aa: CASTEGANEKLFF
CDR3nt: TGTGCCAGCACGGAGGGGGCCAATGAAAAACTGTTTTTT

abundance: few
v_gene: TRBV7-9
j_gene: TRBJ1-4
d_gene: NA
CDR3aa: CASSLGRGRDEKLFF
CDR3nt: TGTGCCAGCAGCTTAGGCAGGGGCCGTGATGAAAAACTGTTTTTT

abundance: NA
v_gene: TRBV9
j_gene: TRBJ2-2
d_gene: NA
CDR3aa: CASGILGQSNTGELFF
CDR3nt: TGTGCCAGCGGTATCTTGGGGCAGTCCAACACCGGGGAGCTGTTTTTT

abundance: few
v_gene: TRBV6-6
j_gene: TRBJ2-3
d_gene: TRBD2
CDR3aa: CASSYVGGGNTDTQYF
CDR3nt: TGTGCCAGCAGTTACGTCGGGGGGGGTAACACAGATACGCAGTATTTT

abundance: NA
v_gene: TRBV29-1
j_gene: TRBJ2-5
d_gene: TRBD2
CDR3aa: CSVELASGVGWTQYF
CDR3nt: TGCAGCGTTGAACTGGCTAGCGGGGTGGGATGGACCCAGTACTTC

abundance: few
v_gene: TRBV5-1
j_gene: TRBJ1-4
d_gene: NA
CDR3aa: CASSLARQINEKLFF
CDR3nt: TGCGCCAGCAGCTTGGCCAGACAGATAAATGAAAAACTGTTTTTT

abundance: NA
v_gene: TRBV19
j_gene: TRBJ1-5
d_gene: NA
CDR3aa: CASSPSLDQPQHF
CDR3nt: TGTGCCAGTAGCCCTAGCTTGGATCAGCCCCAGCATTTT

abundance: few
v_gene: TRBV19
j_gene: TRBJ2-7
d_gene: NA
CDR3aa: CASSLNVQGHEQYF
CDR3nt: TGTGCCAGTAGTCTAAACGTCCAGGGCCACGAGCAGTACTTC

abundance: few
v_gene: TRBV7-9
j_gene: TRBJ2-1
d_gene: NA
CDR3aa: CASTLLDGRQFF
CDR3nt: TGTGCCAGCACCCTACTAGACGGTAGGCAGTTCTTC

abundance: NA
v_gene: TRBV28
j_gene: TRBJ2-7
d_gene: TRBD1
CDR3aa: CASSPLTGEDEQYF
CDR3nt: TGTGCCAGCAGTCCTTTGACAGGGGAGGACGAGCAGTACTTC

abundance: NA
v_gene: TRBV7-2
j_gene: TRBJ2-7
d_gene: NA
CDR3aa: CASSLDFRGEQYF
CDR3nt: TGTGCCAGCAGCTTAGATTTTCGGGGCGAGCAGTACTTC

abundance: few
v_gene: TRBV5-8
j_gene: TRBJ2-3
d_gene: NA
CDR3aa: CASSLRRGSTDTQYF
CDR3nt: TGTGCCAGCAGCTTGCGTCGGGGTAGCACAGATACGCAGTATTTT

abundance: few
v_gene: TRBV20-1
j_gene: TRBJ2-5
d_gene: NA
CDR3aa: CSVVLETQYF
CDR3nt: TGCAGTGTAGTGCTAGAGACCCAGTACTTC

abundance: few
v_gene: TRBV27
j_gene: TRBJ2-3
d_gene: NA
CDR3aa: CASSLPGFTDTQYF
CDR3nt: TGTGCCAGCAGTTTGCCGGGTTTCACAGATACGCAGTATTTT

abundance: NA
v_gene: TRBV7-3
j_gene: TRBJ1-1
d_gene: TRBD1
CDR3aa: CASSFGQGMTEAFF
CDR3nt: TGTGCCAGCAGCTTCGGACAGGGGATGACCGAAGCTTTCTTT

abundance: NA
v_gene: TRBV30
j_gene: TRBJ1-2
d_gene: NA
CDR3aa: CAWSLGGTYGYTF
CDR3nt: TGTGCCTGGAGCCTTGGGGGCACCTATGGCTACACCTTC

abundance: NA
v_gene: TRBV18
j_gene: TRBJ2-3
d_gene: NA
CDR3aa: CASSPPGILTDTQYF
CDR3nt: TGTGCCAGCTCACCTCCCGGGATCCTGACAGATACGCAGTATTTT

abundance: few
v_gene: TRBV18
j_gene: TRBJ2-7
d_gene: TRBD1
CDR3aa: CASSSTTGTGVEQYF
CDR3nt: TGTGCCAGCTCATCGACGACCGGGACAGGGGTCGAGCAGTACTTC

abundance: few
v_gene: TRBV14
j_gene: TRBJ2-5
d_gene: TRBD2
CDR3aa: CASSQVGAGGETQYF
CDR3nt: TGTGCCAGCAGCCAAGTTGGCGCCGGGGGGGAGACCCAGTACTTC

abundance: few
v_gene: TRBV10-3
j_gene: TRBJ2-7
d_gene: NA
CDR3aa: CAIRGGPVSYEQYF
CDR3nt: TGTGCCATCAGGGGGGGACCGGTTTCCTACGAGCAGTACTTC

abundance: few
v_gene: TRBV5-1
j_gene: TRBJ2-4
d_gene: TRBD1
CDR3aa: CASSSGPGQGRIQYF
CDR3nt: TGCGCCAGCAGCTCCGGGCCGGGACAGGGACGAATTCAGTACTTC

abundance: NA
v_gene: TRBV15
j_gene: TRBJ1-3
d_gene: NA
CDR3aa: CATSRQRQISSGNTIYF
CDR3nt: TGTGCCACCAGCAGACAAAGACAGATCAGCTCTGGAAACACCATATATTTT

abundance: few
v_gene: TRBV7-3
j_gene: TRBJ2-3
d_gene: NA
CDR3aa: CASSGYRADTQYF
CDR3nt: TGTGCCAGCAGCGGCTATCGGGCAGATACGCAGTATTTT

abundance: NA
v_gene: TRBV7-2
j_gene: TRBJ2-5
d_gene: TRBD2
CDR3aa: CTSSRQLATQETQYF
CDR3nt: TGTACCAGCAGCCGCCAACTAGCGACACAAGAGACCCAGTACTTC

abundance: NA
v_gene: TRBV6-5
j_gene: TRBJ2-3
d_gene: TRBD2
CDR3aa: CASSSGLTSTDTQYF
CDR3nt: TGTGCCAGCAGTTCGGGACTAACTAGCACAGATACGCAGTATTTT

abundance: few
v_gene: TRBV28
j_gene: TRBJ2-6
d_gene: NA
CDR3aa: CASSPLGRGTSGANVLTF
CDR3nt: TGTGCCAGCAGTCCCCTGGGAAGGGGAACCTCTGGGGCCAACGTCCTGACTTTC

abundance: few
v_gene: TRBV30
j_gene: TRBJ1-2
d_gene: NA
CDR3aa: CAWTPGLGQTGYTF
CDR3nt: TGTGCCTGGACTCCGGGACTCGGCCAGACCGGCTACACCTTC

abundance: few
v_gene: TRBV30
j_gene: TRBJ1-2
d_gene: NA
CDR3aa: CAWSDGGAMGGYTF
CDR3nt: TGTGCCTGGAGTGATGGAGGGGCGATGGGTGGCTACACCTTC

abundance: few
v_gene: TRBV27
j_gene: TRBJ1-5
d_gene: NA
CDR3aa: CASSFSNSNQPQHF
CDR3nt: TGTGCCAGCAGTTTTAGCAATAGCAATCAGCCCCAGCATTTT